One sample yielded the 15 T cell receptor beta chains listed below, sequenced in a study of T cells in Graves' hyperthyroidism and ophthalmopathy. RNA transcripts yielded amplified TCR beta CDR3 regions. HTBI primers drove first-round RT-PCR of the TCR CDR3. TCRdb reprocessed the multiplex PCR reads with MiXCR, giving one entry per CDR3 protein. Among about 400,000 distinct CDR3 sequences listed, 15% to 19% were seen once. Sequencing was performed on blood. These receptors originate from a woman between 18 and 29 years old with Graves' hyperthyroidism.

The V call is TRBV29-1, the J call TRBJ1-2; possible D gene TRBD1, 6 bases. CDR3 length: 13 residues. The V gene's germline CDR1 is SQVTM and CDR2 ANQGSEA. V was trimmed by 6 bases and J by 1 base, leaving 12 bases between them. CDR3 nucleotides: TGCAGCGTGGTTACAGGGAGTAACTATGGCTACACCTTC. Encoded protein: CSVVTGSNYGYTF.

This rearrangement joins TRBV12-3 or TRBV12-4 to TRBJ1-1; tentatively, D is TRBD1 (6 bases). Trimming removed 6 bases from V and 3 bases from J, with 14 bases in between. The length of the CDR3 is 14 residues. As DNA, the CDR3 is TGTGCCAGCAGCAGACAGGCCGGACACACTGAAGCTTTCTTT. This translates into CASSRQAGHTEAFF.

This clonotype was detected ten times or more. The chain combines TRBV18 with TRBJ2-5; D is ambiguous. With 4 bases removed from V and 5 bases from J, the gap between germline ends came to 8 bases. This CDR3 comprises 12 residues. Germline CDR1 reads KGHSH; CDR2 reads LQKENI. The CDR3 loop reads CASSRGKETQYF. The CDR3 DNA follows: TGTGCCAGCTCACGGGGAAAGGAGACCCAGTACTTC.

The chain joins TRBV29-1 to TRBJ2-5; 7 bases agree with TRBD1. The CDR3 runs 16 residues. CDR1 SQVTM and CDR2 ANQGSEA come from the germline V gene. V trimming: 4 bases; J trimming: 7 bases; junction bases outside the gene matches: 18. For the CDR3, the DNA is TGCAGCGTTGCAGGGACAGACTTTATGTCGTTATGGACCCAGTACTTC. It yields the protein CSVAGTDFMSLWTQYF.

This clonotype was seen repeatedly, ten times or more. The CDR3 sequence: CASSHEGSQETQYF. As DNA, the CDR3 is TGTGCCAGCAGCCACGAGGGGAGCCAAGAGACCCAGTACTTC. The chain couples TRBV12-3 or TRBV12-4 to TRBJ2-5; the D gene could be TRBD1 or TRBD2 (5 bases each). This CDR3 spans 14 amino acids. V gave up 6 bases and J gave up 1 base, with 12 bases separating them.

This clonotype was seen many times. V usage is TRBV2 and J usage is TRBJ1-1; D call uncertain. This CDR3 has 13 amino acids. Trimming took 4 bases from V and 0 from J, leaving 6 bases between them. Germline V lookup: CDR1 SNHLY, CDR2 FYNNEI. The chain's CDR3 is CASSVSMNTEAFF. The CDR3 bases are TGTGCCAGCAGTGTCAGTATGAACACTGAAGCTTTCTTT.

The CDR3 DNA sequence: TGCGCCAGCATAGGGGAGACCCAGTACTTC. This translates into CASIGETQYF. This chain joins TRBV4-1 and TRBJ2-5; D is ambiguous. Looked up from germline, CDR1 is MGHRA and CDR2 is YSYEKL. V lost 7 bases and J 5 bases, leaving 5 bases between the germline ends. This CDR3 has 10 amino acids.

The chain joins TRBV20-1 to TRBJ2-5, with 10 positions matching TRBD2. The CDR3 sequence is 14 residues long. Germline CDR1 is DFQATT and CDR2 is SNEGSKA (reference sequence). V dropped 1 base and J dropped 5; count of bases not matched to a gene: 4. The CDR3 spells CSARAGTSAETQYF. The CDR3 region has the DNA TGCAGTGCTAGAGCCGGGACTAGCGCGGAGACCCAGTACTTC.

The chain combines TRBV2 with TRBJ2-4; no clear D gene. The CDR3 totals 13 residues. With 4 bases removed from V and 0 bases from J, the gap between germline ends came to 4 bases. CDR1 SNHLY and CDR2 FYNNEI come from the germline V gene. The chain's CDR3 is CASSALAKNIQYF. DNA of the CDR3: TGTGCCAGCAGTGCCCTAGCCAAAAACATTCAGTACTTC.

This clonotype came up many times. This chain uses TRBV18 with TRBJ2-7; D unclear. There are 13 residues in the CDR3. Germline V gene sequence: CDR1 KGHSH, CDR2 LQKENI. V was clipped by 3 bases and J by 7 bases, with 13 bases between them. CDR3 nucleotide sequence: TGTGCCAGCTCACCGTGGAAAGGTGAAGAGCAGTACTTC. Amino acids: CASSPWKGEEQYF.

Only one count was recorded for this clonotype. J is TRBJ1-1 and V is TRBV2; D unresolved. The CDR3 has 14 amino acids. V was shortened by 1 base and J by 2 bases, with 8 bases between the two germline ends. Germline V gene sequence: CDR1 SNHLY, CDR2 FYNNEI. The CDR3 here is CASSEEWLNTEAFF. In nucleotides, the CDR3 is TGTGCCAGCAGTGAAGAATGGCTTAACACTGAAGCTTTCTTT.

This clonotype was seen at least ten times. The genes are TRBV3-1 and TRBJ2-1; D gene unclear. The V gene's germline CDR1 is LGHDT and CDR2 YNNKEL (reference sequence). Trimming took 5 bases from V and 0 from J, leaving 11 bases between them. The CDR3 is made up of 15 amino acids. The CDR3 protein is CASSDDTSSYNEQFF. The CDR3, as DNA: TGTGCCAGCAGCGACGACACCAGCTCCTACAATGAGCAGTTCTTC.

The rearrangement links TRBV6-2 or TRBV6-3 to TRBJ1-1; D may be TRBD1 (5 bases). The germline V gene encodes CDR1 MNHEY and CDR2 SVGEGT. V was pared by 5 bases and J by 1 base, with 11 bases between. The CDR3 is made up of 14 amino acids. CDR3 protein: CASSGGPRNTEAFF. The CDR3 region has the DNA TGTGCCAGCAGTGGGGGACCGCGGAACACTGAAGCTTTCTTT.

This clonotype occurred many times. CDR3 region: CASRTGGVMNTEAFF. DNA of the CDR3: TGCGCCAGCCGGACAGGGGGGGTCATGAACACTGAAGCTTTCTTT. The J gene is TRBJ1-1, the V gene TRBV5-1, with TRBD1 identical over 10 bases. This CDR3 is 15 amino acids long. Germline CDR1 and CDR2: SGHRS and YFSETQ. V lost 7 bases, J lost 0 bases, and 6 bases stayed unmatched. The whole variable domain, remainder taken from reference TRBV5-1 and TRBJ1-1, is KAGVTQTPRYLIKTRGQQVTLSCSPISGHRSVSWYQQTPGQGLQFLFEYFSETQRNKGNFPGRFSGRQFSNSRSEMNVSTLELGDSALYLCASRTGGVMNTEAFFGQGTRLTVV.

In its sample, this clonotype was seen a few times. A read error may be the cause here, since a much bigger clone is one base away. The V and J genes are TRBV2 and TRBJ2-1; 7 nucleotides match TRBD1. The CDR3 is made up of 15 amino acids. Germline V gene sequence: CDR1 SNHLY, CDR2 FYNNEI. V was pared by 4 bases and J by 9 bases, with 12 bases of the junction left unmatched. CDR3 DNA: TGTGCCAGCAGTGGAGCGTGGACCCCAGGGGGTGAGCAGTTCTTC. Translation: CASSGAWTPGGEQFF.